A selection of T cell receptor beta chains follows, all from one sample in a study of cytomegalovirus exposure and HLA in healthy donors. Sequenced by immunoSEQ multiplex PCR; TCRdb stores in-frame clones only, minus some. The table lists under 170,000 clones, 63% of them singletons. Material for sequencing was PBMCs. Receptor source: a woman aged 55 to 70 in good health and CMV-seropositive. CDR3s include the opening cysteine and the closing phenylalanine or tryptophan. The order of the fields is D gene, clone size, V gene, J gene, CDR3 DNA, CDR3 protein. The D gene is left open where the match is weak. Not every row has a clone size; where given, it reads once, few, many or a size class.

>TRBD2|once|TRBV6-1|TRBJ2-1
TGTGCCAGCAGTGGTTTGGCGGGCCTTCGGGGGGGGCAGTTCTTC
CASSGLAGLRGGQFF
>TRBD1|few|TRBV5-1|TRBJ2-7
TGCGCCAGCAGCTTGTCGGGACAGGGTTACGAGCAGTACTTC
CASSLSGQGYEQYF
>TRBD1|.|TRBV11-1|TRBJ2-7
TGTGCCAGCAGTCCCCGACAGGGCCCCTCCTACGAGCAGTACTTC
CASSPRQGPSYEQYF
>TRBD1|once|TRBV11-2|TRBJ2-1
TGTGCCAGCAGTTCACCGGCCGCCAGGGGGCGTTTTAATGAGCAGTTCTTC
CASSSPAARGRFNEQFF
>.|.|TRBV9|TRBJ1-5
TGTGCCAGCAGCCCGGGGGAGGATCAGCCCCAGCATTTT
CASSPGEDQPQHF
>.|.|TRBV27|TRBJ2-4
TGTGCCAGCAGTTTGGCAGGGTTAGCCAAAAACATTCAGTACTTC
CASSLAGLAKNIQYF
>.|few|TRBV9|TRBJ1-3
TGTGCCAGCAGCGTAGGGTCAGGGGTCTCTGGAAACACCATATATTTT
CASSVGSGVSGNTIYF
>TRBD2|.|TRBV28|TRBJ2-6
TGTGCCAGCAGTCGGTTCGGACTAGCGGTTTCTGGGGCCAACGTCCTGACTTTC
CASSRFGLAVSGANVLTF
>TRBD2|once|TRBV7-2|TRBJ2-1
TGTGCCAGCAGGTCGACCGGGACTAGCGGGCGCTACAATGAGCAGTTCTTC
CASRSTGTSGRYNEQFF
>.|.|TRBV4-2|TRBJ1-2
TGTGCCAGCAGCAGGGGTGAGGCTGGCTACACCTTC
CASSRGEAGYTF
>.|.|TRBV2|TRBJ2-2
TGTGCCAGCAGGCGTGACAGGGAGCGGGCCGGGGAGCTGTTTTTT
CASRRDRERAGELFF
>.|few|TRBV10-3|TRBJ2-3
TGTGCCATCAGTTCCAACATCGGGGATACGCAGTATTTT
CAISSNIGDTQYF